Detailed here is one T cell receptor beta chain. This specimen belongs to a study of T-cell reconstitution after alpha-beta-depleted transplantation in children. Germline trimming cut 1 base from V and 2 bases from J; bases unmatched to any gene: 9. The germline V gene encodes CDR1 SGHTA and CDR2 FQGNSA. This CDR3 is 17 amino acids long. Unique molecular identifiers were incorporated into the prepared TCRbeta library. TCRdb recomputed calls from the PCR reads with MiXCR, one row per CDR3 protein. The table shows over 150,000 distinct CDR3 sequences, with approximately 6.8% occurring only once. This specimen consisted of PBMCs from the stem cell graft donor, obtained from the stem cell graft. The sequence came from a human donor who donated a stem cell graft to a child with Wiskott-Aldrich syndrome. The chain is built from TRBV7-2 and TRBJ2-7, with 9 bases identical to TRBD1. The CDR3 sequence: CASSLGYATGGTYEQYF. CDR3 sequence (DNA): TGTGCCAGCAGCTTAGGGTATGCGACAGGGGGGACCTACGAGCAGTACTTC.